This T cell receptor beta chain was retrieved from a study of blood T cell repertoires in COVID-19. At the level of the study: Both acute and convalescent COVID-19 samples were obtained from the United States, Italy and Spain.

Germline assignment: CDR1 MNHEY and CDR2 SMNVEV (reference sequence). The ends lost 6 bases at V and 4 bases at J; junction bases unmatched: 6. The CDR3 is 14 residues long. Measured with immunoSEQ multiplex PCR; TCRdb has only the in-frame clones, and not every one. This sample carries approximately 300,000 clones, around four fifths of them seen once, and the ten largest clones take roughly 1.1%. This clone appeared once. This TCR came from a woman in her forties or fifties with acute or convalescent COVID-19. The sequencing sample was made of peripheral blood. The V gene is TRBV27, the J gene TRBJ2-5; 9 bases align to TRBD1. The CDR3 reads CASRIPGQGETQYF. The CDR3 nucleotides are TGTGCCAGCAGAATACCGGGACAGGGAGAGACCCAGTACTTC.